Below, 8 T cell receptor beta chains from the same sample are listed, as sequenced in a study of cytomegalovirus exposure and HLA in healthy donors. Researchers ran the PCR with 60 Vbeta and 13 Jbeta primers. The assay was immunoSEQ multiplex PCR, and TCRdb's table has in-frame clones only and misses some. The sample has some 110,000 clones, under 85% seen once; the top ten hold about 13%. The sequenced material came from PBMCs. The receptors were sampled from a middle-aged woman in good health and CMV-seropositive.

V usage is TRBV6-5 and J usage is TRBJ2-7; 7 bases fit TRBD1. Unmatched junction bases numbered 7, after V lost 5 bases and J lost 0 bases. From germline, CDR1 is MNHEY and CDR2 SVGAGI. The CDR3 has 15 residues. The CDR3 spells CASSPSTGVSYEQYF. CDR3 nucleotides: TGTGCCAGCAGTCCTTCAACAGGGGTCTCCTACGAGCAGTACTTC.

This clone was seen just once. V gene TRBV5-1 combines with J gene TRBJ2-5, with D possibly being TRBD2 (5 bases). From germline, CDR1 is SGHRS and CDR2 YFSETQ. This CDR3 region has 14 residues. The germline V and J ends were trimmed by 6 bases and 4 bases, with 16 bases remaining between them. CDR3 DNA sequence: TGCGCCAGCACCCCCGCGGGTCTACGAGAGACCCAGTACTTC. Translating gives CASTPAGLRETQYF.

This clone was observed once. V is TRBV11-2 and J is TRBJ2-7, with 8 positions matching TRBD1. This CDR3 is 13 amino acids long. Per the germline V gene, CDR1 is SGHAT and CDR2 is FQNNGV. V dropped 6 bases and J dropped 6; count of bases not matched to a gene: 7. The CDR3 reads CASSFSTGAEQYF. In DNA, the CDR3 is TGTGCCAGCAGTTTCTCGACAGGGGCCGAGCAGTACTTC.

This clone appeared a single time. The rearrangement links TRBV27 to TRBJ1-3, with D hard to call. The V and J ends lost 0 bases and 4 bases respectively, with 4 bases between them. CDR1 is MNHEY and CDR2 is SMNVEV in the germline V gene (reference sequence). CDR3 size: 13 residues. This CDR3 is CASSLSPGNTIYF. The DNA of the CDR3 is TGTGCCAGCAGTTTATCCCCAGGAAACACCATATATTTT.

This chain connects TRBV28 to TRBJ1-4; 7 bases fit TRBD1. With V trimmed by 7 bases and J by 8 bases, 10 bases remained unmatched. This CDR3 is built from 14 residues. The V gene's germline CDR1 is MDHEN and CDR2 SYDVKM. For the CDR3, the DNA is TGTGCCAGCACCCGAACAGGGGCGGGCGAAAAACTGTTTTTT. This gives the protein CASTRTGAGEKLFF.

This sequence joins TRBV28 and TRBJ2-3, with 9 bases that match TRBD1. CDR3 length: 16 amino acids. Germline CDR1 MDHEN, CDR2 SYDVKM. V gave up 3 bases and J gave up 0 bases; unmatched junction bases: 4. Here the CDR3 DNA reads TGTGCCAGCAGTTTTGCCGGGACAGGGAGCACAGATACGCAGTATTTT. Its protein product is CASSFAGTGSTDTQYF.

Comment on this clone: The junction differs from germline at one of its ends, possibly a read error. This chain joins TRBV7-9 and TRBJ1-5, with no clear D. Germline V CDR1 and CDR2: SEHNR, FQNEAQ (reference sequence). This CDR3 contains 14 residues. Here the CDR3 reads CSSSLGGSNQPQHF. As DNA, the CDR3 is TGTTCCAGCAGTCTAGGAGGGAGCAATCAGCCCCAGCATTTT. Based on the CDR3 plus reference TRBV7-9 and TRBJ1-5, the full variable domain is DTGVSQNPRHKITKRGQNVTFRCDPISEHNRLYWYRQTLGQGPEFLTYFQNEAQLEKSRLLSDRFSAERPKGSFSTLEIQRTEQGDSAMYLCSSSLGGSNQPQHFGDGTRLSIL.

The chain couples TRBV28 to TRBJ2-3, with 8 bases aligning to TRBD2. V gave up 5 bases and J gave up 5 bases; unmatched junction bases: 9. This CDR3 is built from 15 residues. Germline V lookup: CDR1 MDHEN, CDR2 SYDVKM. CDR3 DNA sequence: TGTGCCAGCAGTGCCGCCGGGACTAGGGGAGATACGCAGTATTTT. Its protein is CASSAAGTRGDTQYF.